This T cell receptor beta chain comes out of a study of beta chain features in type 1 diabetes. Overall study findings and caveats: The study found moderately but significantly shorter TCRB CDR3s in all four CD4+ subsets of Type 1 diabetes patients. Compared with healthy donors, patients appeared to share more similar naive, central memory and regulatory TCRB repertoires.

Since all of the isolated RNA was reverse transcribed, expressed TCRB transcripts were what got sequenced. Generated by immunoSEQ multiplex PCR, the TCRdb table keeps only in-frame clones and is missing some. This sample carries some 180,000 clones, less than 15% of them seen once, and the ten largest clones take roughly 0.6%. CDR3 length equals 12 residues. Germline values: CDR1 GTSNPN, CDR2 SVGIG (reference sequence). V was pared by 4 bases and J by 6 bases, with 13 bases between. Points on this clone: The antigen remains unidentified.

One heparinised draw of blood, averaging around 120 mL, came from each donor. Via the markers CD45RO/CCR7/CD25/CD127/CD95/CD27, stem cell-like memory, regulatory, central memory and naive CD4+ cells were sorted. The rearrangement links TRBV30 to TRBJ2-7, with a weak D call TRBD1 (5 bases). The TCR comes from a woman aged 18-29 years in good health. Sequencing was carried out using central memory CD4+ T cells from blood. For the CDR3, the DNA is TGTGCCTGGACACGTTGGGGCGCCGAGCAGTACTTC. Its translation is CAWTRWGAEQYF.